The source of this TCR beta chain is a study of post-analysis software for immune sequencing data. Study-wide results and caveats: Controls showed lower frequencies than patients for several TRBV segments, and TRBV5-6, TRBV5-1 and TRBV20-1 were among these. Relative to controls, patients with multiple sclerosis showed significantly lower normalized Chao1 diversity.

Regarding this clonotype: Its target is not known.

Presence of unique molecular identifiers characterized the TCR beta cDNA libraries. Input populations of roughly 1 to 10 million T cells gave rise to approximately 480,000 cDNA molecules. TCRdb fed the PCR reads into MiXCR, producing one record per CDR3 protein. The profile shows a few hundred thousand distinct CDR3 sequences, around 37% of them singletons. This CDR3 has 16 residues. V lost 4 bases to trimming and J lost 10 bases; unmatched junction nucleotides: 10. Per germline, CDR1 SGHTA and CDR2 FQGTGA. The rearrangement uses TRBV7-3 and TRBJ2-1; 13 nucleotides align to TRBD2. The sequence derives from a girl aged 10 to 17 with multiple sclerosis. The sample was blood. The CDR3: CASSSGLAGANGEQFF. In nucleotides, the CDR3 is TGTGCCAGCAGCTCAGGACTAGCGGGGGCCAACGGAGAGCAGTTCTTC.